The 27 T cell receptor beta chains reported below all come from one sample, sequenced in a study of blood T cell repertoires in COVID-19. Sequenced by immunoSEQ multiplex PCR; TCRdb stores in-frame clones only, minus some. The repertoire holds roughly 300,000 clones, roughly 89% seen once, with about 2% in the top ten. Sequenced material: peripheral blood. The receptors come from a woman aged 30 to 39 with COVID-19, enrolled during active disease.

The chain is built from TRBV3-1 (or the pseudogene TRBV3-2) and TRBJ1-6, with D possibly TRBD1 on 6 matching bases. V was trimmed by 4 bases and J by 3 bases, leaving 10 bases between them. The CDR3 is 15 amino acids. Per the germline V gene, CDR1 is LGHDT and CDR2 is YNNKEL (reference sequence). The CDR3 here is CASSPGQNYNSPLHF. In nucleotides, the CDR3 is TGTGCCAGCAGCCCCGGACAGAACTATAATTCACCCCTCCACTTT.

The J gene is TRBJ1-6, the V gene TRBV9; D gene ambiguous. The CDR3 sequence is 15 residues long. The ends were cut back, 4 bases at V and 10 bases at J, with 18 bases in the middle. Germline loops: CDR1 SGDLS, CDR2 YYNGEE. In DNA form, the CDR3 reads TGTGCCAGCAGCTCTTCCGGTTTCACGGGATCACCCCTCCACTTT. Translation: CASSSSGFTGSPLHF.

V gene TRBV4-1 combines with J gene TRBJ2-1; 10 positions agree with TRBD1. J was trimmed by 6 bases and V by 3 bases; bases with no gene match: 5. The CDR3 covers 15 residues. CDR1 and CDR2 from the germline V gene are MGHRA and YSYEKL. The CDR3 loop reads CASSHRQGAANEQFF. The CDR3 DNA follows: TGCGCCAGCAGCCACCGACAGGGGGCGGCCAATGAGCAGTTCTTC.

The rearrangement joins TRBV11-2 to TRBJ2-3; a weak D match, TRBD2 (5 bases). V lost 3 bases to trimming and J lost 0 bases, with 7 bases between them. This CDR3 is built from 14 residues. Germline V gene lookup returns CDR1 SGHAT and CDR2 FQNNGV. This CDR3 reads CASSLEVSTDTQYF. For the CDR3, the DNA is TGTGCCAGCAGCTTGGAGGTTAGCACAGATACGCAGTATTTT.

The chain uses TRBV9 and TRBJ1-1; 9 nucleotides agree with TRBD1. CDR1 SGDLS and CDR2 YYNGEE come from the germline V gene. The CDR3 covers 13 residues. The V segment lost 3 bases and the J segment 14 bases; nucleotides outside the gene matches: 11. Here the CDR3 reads CASSAGTGLLVFF. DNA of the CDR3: TGTGCCAGCAGCGCCGGGACAGGGTTGTTAGTATTCTTT.

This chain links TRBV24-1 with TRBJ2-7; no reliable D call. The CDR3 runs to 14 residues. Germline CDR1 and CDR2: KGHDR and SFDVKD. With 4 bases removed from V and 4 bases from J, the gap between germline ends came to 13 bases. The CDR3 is CATSESAPPYEQYF. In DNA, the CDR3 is TGTGCCACCAGTGAGAGCGCACCCCCGTACGAGCAGTACTTC.

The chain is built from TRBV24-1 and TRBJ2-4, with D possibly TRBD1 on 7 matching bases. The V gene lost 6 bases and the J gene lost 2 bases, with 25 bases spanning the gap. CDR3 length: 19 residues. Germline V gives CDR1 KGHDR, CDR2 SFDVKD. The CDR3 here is CATSIFLADRRVTKNIQYF. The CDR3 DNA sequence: TGTGCCACCAGTATATTCCTCGCGGACAGGAGGGTAACCAAAAACATTCAGTACTTC.

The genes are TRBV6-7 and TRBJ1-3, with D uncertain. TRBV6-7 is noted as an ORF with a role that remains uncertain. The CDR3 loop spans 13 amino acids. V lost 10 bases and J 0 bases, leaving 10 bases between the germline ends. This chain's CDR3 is CAKTPSSGNTIYF. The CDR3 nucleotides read TGTGCCAAAACGCCCAGCTCTGGAAACACCATATATTTT.

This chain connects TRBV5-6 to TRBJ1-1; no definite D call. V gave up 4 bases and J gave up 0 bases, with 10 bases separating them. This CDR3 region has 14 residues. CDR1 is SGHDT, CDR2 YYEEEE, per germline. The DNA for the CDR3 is TGTGCCAGCAGCCTGAGGAGGTTGAACACTGAAGCTTTCTTT. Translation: CASSLRRLNTEAFF.

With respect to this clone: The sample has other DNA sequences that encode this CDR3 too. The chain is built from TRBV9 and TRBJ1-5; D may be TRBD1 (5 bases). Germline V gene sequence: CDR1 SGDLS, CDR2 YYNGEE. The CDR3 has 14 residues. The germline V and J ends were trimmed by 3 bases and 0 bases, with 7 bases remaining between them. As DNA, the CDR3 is TGTGCCAGCAGCGCGACAGATAGCAATCAGCCCCAGCATTTT. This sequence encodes CASSATDSNQPQHF.

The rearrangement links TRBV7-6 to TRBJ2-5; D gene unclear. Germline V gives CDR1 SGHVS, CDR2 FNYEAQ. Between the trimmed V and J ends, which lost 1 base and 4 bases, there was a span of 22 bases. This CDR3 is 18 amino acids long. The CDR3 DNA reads TGTGCCAGCAGCTTAGGGGCTGGCTCCCTCCGAACTGGAGAGACCCAGTACTTC. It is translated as CASSLGAGSLRTGETQYF.

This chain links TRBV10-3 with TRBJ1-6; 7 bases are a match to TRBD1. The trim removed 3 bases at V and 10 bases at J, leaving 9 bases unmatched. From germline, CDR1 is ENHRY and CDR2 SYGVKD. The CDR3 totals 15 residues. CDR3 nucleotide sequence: TGTGCCATCAGTGAATCGAACAGGGGAATCTCACCCCTCCACTTT. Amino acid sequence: CAISESNRGISPLHF.

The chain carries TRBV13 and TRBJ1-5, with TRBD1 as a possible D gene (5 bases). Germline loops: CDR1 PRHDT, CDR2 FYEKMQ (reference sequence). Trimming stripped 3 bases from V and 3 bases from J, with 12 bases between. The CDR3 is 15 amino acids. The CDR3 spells CASSFGGSSNQPQHF. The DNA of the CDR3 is TGTGCCAGCAGCTTTGGGGGGAGCTCCAATCAGCCCCAGCATTTT.

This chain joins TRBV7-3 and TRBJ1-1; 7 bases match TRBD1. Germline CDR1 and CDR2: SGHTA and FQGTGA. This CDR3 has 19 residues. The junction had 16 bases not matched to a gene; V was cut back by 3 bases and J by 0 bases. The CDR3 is CASSFDSVEQGIMNTEAFF. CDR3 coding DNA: TGTGCCAGCAGCTTCGATTCGGTGGAACAGGGGATTATGAACACTGAAGCTTTCTTT.

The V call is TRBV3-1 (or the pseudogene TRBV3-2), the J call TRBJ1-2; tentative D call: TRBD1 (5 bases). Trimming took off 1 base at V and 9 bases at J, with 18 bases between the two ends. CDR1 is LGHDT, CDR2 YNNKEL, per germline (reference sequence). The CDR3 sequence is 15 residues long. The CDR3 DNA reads TGTGCCAGCAGCCAAGTGTGTGCGGGGGGGTATTGCTACACCTTC. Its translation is CASSQVCAGGYCYTF.

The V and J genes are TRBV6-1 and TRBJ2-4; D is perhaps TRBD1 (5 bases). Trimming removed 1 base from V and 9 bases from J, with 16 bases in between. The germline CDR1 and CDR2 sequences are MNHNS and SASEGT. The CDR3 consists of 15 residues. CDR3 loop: CASSEGQGTWSIQYF. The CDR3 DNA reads TGTGCCAGCAGTGAAGGGCAGGGAACCTGGTCCATTCAGTACTTC.

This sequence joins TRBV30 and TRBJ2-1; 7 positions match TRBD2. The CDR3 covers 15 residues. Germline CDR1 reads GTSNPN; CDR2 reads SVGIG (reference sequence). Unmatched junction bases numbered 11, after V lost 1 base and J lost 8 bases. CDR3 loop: CAWSGVAGGWDEQFF. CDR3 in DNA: TGTGCCTGGAGTGGTGTTGCCGGGGGGTGGGATGAGCAGTTCTTC.

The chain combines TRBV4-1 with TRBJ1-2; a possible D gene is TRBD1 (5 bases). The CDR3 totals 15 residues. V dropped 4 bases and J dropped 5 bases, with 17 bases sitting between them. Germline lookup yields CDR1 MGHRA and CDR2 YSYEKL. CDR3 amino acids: CASSPGTAGEYGYTF. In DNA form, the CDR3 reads TGCGCCAGCAGCCCAGGGACGGCGGGGGAATATGGCTACACCTTC.

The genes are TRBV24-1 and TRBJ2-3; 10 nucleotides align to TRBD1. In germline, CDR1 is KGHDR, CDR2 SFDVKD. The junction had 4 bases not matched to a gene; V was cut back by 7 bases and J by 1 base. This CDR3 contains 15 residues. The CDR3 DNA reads TGTGCCACCAGCTCTGGGACAGGGGGCACAGATACGCAGTATTTT. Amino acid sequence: CATSSGTGGTDTQYF.

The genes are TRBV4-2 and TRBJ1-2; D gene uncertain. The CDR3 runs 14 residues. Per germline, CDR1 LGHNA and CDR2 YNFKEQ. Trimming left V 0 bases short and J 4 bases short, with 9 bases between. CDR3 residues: CASSQDPNGYGYTF. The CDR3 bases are TGTGCCAGCAGCCAAGATCCCAACGGCTATGGCTACACCTTC.

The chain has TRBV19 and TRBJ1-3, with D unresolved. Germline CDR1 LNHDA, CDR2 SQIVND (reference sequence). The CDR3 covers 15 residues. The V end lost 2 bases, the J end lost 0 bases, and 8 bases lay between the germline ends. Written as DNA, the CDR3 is TGTGCCAGTAGTATACAGGTCTACTCTGGAAACACCATATATTTT. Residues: CASSIQVYSGNTIYF.

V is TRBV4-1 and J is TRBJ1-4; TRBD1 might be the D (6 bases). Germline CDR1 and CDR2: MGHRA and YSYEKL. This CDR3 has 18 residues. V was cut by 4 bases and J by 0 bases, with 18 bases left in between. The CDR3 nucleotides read TGCGCCAGCAGCCTGTCTTCGGGCAGGGGAGCAACTAATGAAAAACTGTTTTTT. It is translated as CASSLSSGRGATNEKLFF.

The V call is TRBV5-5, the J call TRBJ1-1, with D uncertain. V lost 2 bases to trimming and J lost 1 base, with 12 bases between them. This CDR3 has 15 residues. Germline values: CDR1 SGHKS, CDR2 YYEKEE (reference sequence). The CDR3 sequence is CASSLGRAANTEAFF. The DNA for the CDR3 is TGTGCCAGCAGCTTAGGTCGAGCGGCGAACACTGAAGCTTTCTTT.

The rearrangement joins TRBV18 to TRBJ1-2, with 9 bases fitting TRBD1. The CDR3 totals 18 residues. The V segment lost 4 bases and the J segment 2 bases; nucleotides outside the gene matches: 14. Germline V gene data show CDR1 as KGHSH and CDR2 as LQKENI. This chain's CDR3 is CASSLLGLTGGANYGYTF. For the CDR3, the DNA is TGTGCCAGCTCACTCTTGGGTCTGACAGGGGGAGCGAACTATGGCTACACCTTC.

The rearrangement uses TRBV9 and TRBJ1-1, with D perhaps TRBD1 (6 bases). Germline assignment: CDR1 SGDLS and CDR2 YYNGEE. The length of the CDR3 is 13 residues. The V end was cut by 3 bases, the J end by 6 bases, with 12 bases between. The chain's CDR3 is CASSGRTGSEAFF. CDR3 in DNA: TGTGCCAGCAGCGGACGTACAGGGTCTGAAGCTTTCTTT.

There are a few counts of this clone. In DNA form, the CDR3 reads TGTGCCAGCAGCTCCTGGGGGGACAGGGGTTCACCCCTCCACTTT. Its translation: CASSSWGDRGSPLHF. The rearrangement links TRBV7-6 to TRBJ1-6, with 10 bases fitting TRBD1. Trimming removed 4 bases from V and 9 bases from J; junction bases left unmatched: 6. Germline loops: CDR1 SGHVS, CDR2 FNYEAQ. This CDR3 has 15 residues.

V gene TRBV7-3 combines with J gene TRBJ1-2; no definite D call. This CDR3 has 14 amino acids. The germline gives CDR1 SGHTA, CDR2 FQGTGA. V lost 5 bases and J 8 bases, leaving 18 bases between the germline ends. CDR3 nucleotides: TGTGCCAGCAGCGAAACCGGGGAGAAAAGGGGCTACACCTTC. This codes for CASSETGEKRGYTF.